This T cell receptor beta chain emerged from a study of blood T cell repertoires in COVID-19. Germline CDR1 and CDR2: MDHEN and SYDVKM. The trim removed 5 bases at V and 7 bases at J, leaving 4 bases unmatched. CDR3 length: 14 residues. Produced via immunoSEQ multiplex PCR; TCRdb's table is partial and in-frame only. The table shows fewer than 90,000 clones, with around 96% occurring only once. The receptor was isolated from a human donor with active COVID-19. The donor label of this sample is uncertain. V usage is TRBV28 and J usage is TRBJ2-1; 11 nucleotides line up with TRBD2. The sequenced sample consisted of peripheral blood. The CDR3 DNA is TGTGCCAGCAGTCGACTAGCGGGATGGAATGAGCAGTTCTTC. Residues: CASSRLAGWNEQFF.